This entry features one T cell receptor beta chain sequence. These data come from a study of blood T cell repertoires in COVID-19. Study in general: Italy, Spain and the United States were the sources of the convalescent and acute COVID-19 samples. PBMCs, B-cell-depleted T cells, or T cells were the source of the cDNA or gDNA that made up the material.

The germline V gene has CDR1 MGHDK and CDR2 SYGVNS. This CDR3 region has 12 residues. With 7 bases removed from V and 4 bases from J, the gap between germline ends came to 8 bases. In the authors' methods: Amplification of reference gene primers provided the estimated nucleated cell counts. Method: immunoSEQ multiplex PCR; TCRdb's copy keeps in-frame clones and lacks some. V, J and clone size were drawn from that table, and D and trimming were deduced from the DNA. Among about 130,000 clones, 70% to 90% were seen once, and the ten largest hold 3.5% to 4.5%. Sequenced: peripheral blood. The rearrangement links TRBV25-1 to TRBJ1-5; D not resolved. The sequence derives from a woman in her forties or fifties with acute or convalescent COVID-19. The CDR3 sequence: CASKRGNQPQHF. DNA for the CDR3: TGTGCCAGCAAAAGAGGTAATCAGCCCCAGCATTTT.